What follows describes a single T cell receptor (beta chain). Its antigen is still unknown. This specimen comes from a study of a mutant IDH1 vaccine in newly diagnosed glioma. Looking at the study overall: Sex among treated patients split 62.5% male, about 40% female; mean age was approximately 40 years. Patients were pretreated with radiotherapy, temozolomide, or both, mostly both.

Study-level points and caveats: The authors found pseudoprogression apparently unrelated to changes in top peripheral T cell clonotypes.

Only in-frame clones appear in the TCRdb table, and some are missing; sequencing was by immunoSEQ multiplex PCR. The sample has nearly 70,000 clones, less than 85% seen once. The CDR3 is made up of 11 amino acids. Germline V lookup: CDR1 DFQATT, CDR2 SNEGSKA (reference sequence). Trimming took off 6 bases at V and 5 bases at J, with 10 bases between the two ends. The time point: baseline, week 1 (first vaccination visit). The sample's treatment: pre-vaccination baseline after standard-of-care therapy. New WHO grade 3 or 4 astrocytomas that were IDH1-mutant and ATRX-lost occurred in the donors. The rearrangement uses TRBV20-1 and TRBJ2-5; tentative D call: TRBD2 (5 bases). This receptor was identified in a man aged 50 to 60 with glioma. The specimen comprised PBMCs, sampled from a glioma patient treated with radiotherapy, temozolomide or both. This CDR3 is CSAHSGETQYF. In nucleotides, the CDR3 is TGCAGTGCCCACTCGGGGGAGACCCAGTACTTC.